These T cell receptor beta chains were read from a single sample in a study of neurological immune-mediated disorders. From the 5' RACE reads, TCRdb called clonotypes with MiXCR, one entry per CDR3 protein. The sample has some 4,500 distinct CDR3 sequences; under 25% are singletons. Sequenced input: CD8+ T cells from blood. Receptors originate from a woman aged 60-75 years with HTLV-1-associated myelopathy (HAM/TSP). The CDR3 runs from the conserved cysteine through the conserved F or W. The D gene is left open where the match is weak. Size values are once, few and many counts, or a class for expanded clones, and some rows have none.

J gene: TRBJ1-5
clone size: many
V gene: TRBV27
D gene: TRBD1
CDR3 protein: CASSGQGGQPQHF
CDR3 DNA: TGTGCCAGCAGTGGACAGGGAGGCCAGCCCCAGCATTTT

J gene: TRBJ2-1
clone size: NA
V gene: TRBV27
D gene: TRBD2
CDR3 protein: CASSDSSGTEQFF
CDR3 DNA: TGTGCCAGCAGTGACTCTAGCGGCACTGAGCAGTTCTTC

J gene: TRBJ2-1
clone size: NA
V gene: TRBV9
D gene: TRBD2
CDR3 protein: CASSFTSGDYNEQFF
CDR3 DNA: TGTGCCAGCAGCTTTACTAGCGGAGACTACAATGAGCAGTTCTTC

J gene: TRBJ2-2
clone size: NA
V gene: TRBV5-1
D gene: NA
CDR3 protein: CASSRGTGELFF
CDR3 DNA: TGCGCCAGCAGCCGGGGTACCGGGGAGCTGTTTTTT

J gene: TRBJ2-3
clone size: NA
V gene: TRBV27
D gene: NA
CDR3 protein: CASSLSKGSDTQYF
CDR3 DNA: TGTGCCAGCAGCCTATCAAAGGGAAGCGATACGCAGTATTTT